Sequencing of this T cell receptor (beta chain) was carried out in a study of CD8 T cells in ankylosing spondylitis. The study, taken as a whole, reports: Significant enrichment of disease-linked clones was reportedly seen in matched ankylosing spondylitis synovial fluid. Blood from ankylosing spondylitis patients appeared to carry a characteristic roughly 8-variant TCR beta motif. Earlier authors reported some of these motif variants in reactive arthritis synovial fluid and blood.

In regard to this clonotype: The antigen remains unidentified.

TCRdb analysed the 5' RACE reads with MiXCR anew, one entry per CDR3 protein. The table includes hundreds of thousands of distinct CDR3 sequences, 20% to 25% detected once. V lost 6 bases to trimming and J lost 4 bases, with 13 bases between them. This CDR3 has 13 residues. This receptor was taken from a male donor with ankylosing spondylitis or in good health (not recorded which). The gene calls are TRBV12-3 or TRBV12-4 and TRBJ2-7, with no clear D. What was sequenced was blood, either unsorted or a sorted T cell fraction (not recorded which). The CDR3 sequence: CASSPTHDYEQYF. CDR3 nucleotides: TGTGCCAGCAGCCCCACCCATGATTACGAGCAGTACTTC.